Below, 30 T cell receptor beta chains from the same sample are listed, as sequenced in a study of blood T cell repertoires in COVID-19. Produced via immunoSEQ multiplex PCR; TCRdb's table is partial and in-frame only. The sample shows about 250,000 clones, 86% of them seen only once. Material for sequencing was peripheral blood. These receptors originate from a woman aged 60 to 75 who had recovered from COVID-19.

The chain recombines TRBV28 with TRBJ2-2; TRBD1 is a possible D gene (8 bases). Looked up from germline, CDR1 is MDHEN and CDR2 is SYDVKM. This CDR3 is 16 amino acids long. V lost 3 bases, J lost 7 bases, and 18 bases lay in between. In DNA, the CDR3 is TGTGCCAGCAGTTTTCCACAGGGGGGGCCTCACGGGGAGCTGTTTTTT. Translated, it gives CASSFPQGGPHGELFF.

The rearrangement joins TRBV7-2 to TRBJ2-2; 7 bases align to TRBD2. Germline V gene data show CDR1 as SGHTA and CDR2 as FQGNSA. CDR3 length: 17 residues. Trimming took 1 base from V and 4 from J; bases not matched to a gene: 9. CDR3: CASSLGLRGGGTGELFF. In DNA form, the CDR3 reads TGTGCCAGCAGCTTAGGGCTGCGTGGCGGGGGCACCGGGGAGCTGTTTTTT.

The chain recombines TRBV6-5 with TRBJ2-5; TRBD2 matches at 13 bases. Germline V gene sequence: CDR1 MNHEY, CDR2 SVGAGI. Trimming at V came to 6 bases and at J to 4 bases, leaving 5 bases not matched to a gene. The CDR3 extends over 15 amino acids. CDR3 sequence reads: CASSPGLAGVETQYF. CDR3 DNA: TGTGCCAGCAGCCCCGGACTAGCGGGGGTAGAGACCCAGTACTTC.

The table lists this clone with a count of one. J is TRBJ2-7 and V is TRBV5-4; D possibly corresponds to TRBD1 (5 bases). This CDR3 spans 14 amino acids. Germline CDR1 SGHNT, CDR2 YYREEE (reference sequence). Deletions cut 2 bases from V and 4 bases from J, with 13 bases between. CDR3 amino acids: CASSFGTPGYEQYF. The DNA of the CDR3 is TGTGCCAGCAGCTTCGGAACTCCAGGGTACGAGCAGTACTTC.

The chain has TRBV5-4 and TRBJ2-5, with TRBD1 identical over 9 bases. V was clipped by 5 bases and J by 2 bases; unmatched bases: 7. The length of the CDR3 is 15 residues. CDR1 is SGHNT and CDR2 is YYREEE in the germline V gene (reference sequence). CDR3 bases: TGTGCCAGCAGACAGACCGGGACAGGGCAAGAGACCCAGTACTTC. As protein: CASRQTGTGQETQYF.

This clone appeared once. The V and J genes are TRBV3-1 (or the pseudogene TRBV3-2) and TRBJ1-2; 9 bases match TRBD1. The length of the CDR3 is 14 residues. Trimming cost V 3 bases and J 4 bases; bases outside gene matches: 3. The V gene's germline CDR1 is LGHDT and CDR2 YNNKEL (reference sequence). Here the CDR3 reads CASSQQTGGYGYTF. The CDR3 DNA is TGTGCCAGCAGCCAGCAGACAGGGGGCTATGGCTACACCTTC.

The chain recombines TRBV27 with TRBJ2-2; possible D gene TRBD2, 7 bases. The CDR3 consists of 15 residues. Germline V gene lookup returns CDR1 MNHEY and CDR2 SMNVEV (reference sequence). V was clipped by 6 bases and J by 6 bases, with 17 bases between them. This chain's CDR3 is CASSPRGALSGELFF. In DNA, the CDR3 is TGTGCCAGCAGCCCTCGGGGGGCGCTGTCCGGGGAGCTGTTTTTT.

The DNA for the CDR3 is TGTGCCAGCAGTTTACAGGGGAATAGATACAATGAGCAGTTCTTC. Translating it yields CASSLQGNRYNEQFF. V is TRBV5-5 and J is TRBJ2-1; 7 positions match TRBD1. Germline lookup yields CDR1 SGHKS and CDR2 YYEKEE (reference sequence). The CDR3 is 15 residues long. V shed 5 bases and J 4 bases; nucleotides not matched to a gene: 9.

The rearrangement uses TRBV6-5 and TRBJ2-1; TRBD2 matches 10 bases. The CDR3 loop spans 13 amino acids. Germline V gene lookup returns CDR1 MNHEY and CDR2 SVGAGI. J was trimmed by 9 bases and V by 2 bases; bases with no gene match: 1. CDR3 in amino acids: CASSYLAGVEQFF. CDR3 nucleotides: TGTGCCAGCAGTTACCTAGCGGGGGTTGAGCAGTTCTTC.

The chain employs TRBV20-1 and TRBJ2-1; no definite D call. This CDR3 contains 15 residues. The V and J ends lost 3 bases and 0 bases respectively, with 12 bases between them. CDR1 is DFQATT and CDR2 is SNEGSKA in the germline V gene (reference sequence). The CDR3 spells CSASPSASSYNEQFF. The CDR3 DNA reads as TGCAGTGCTAGTCCCAGCGCAAGCTCCTACAATGAGCAGTTCTTC.

The chain carries TRBV4-1 and TRBJ2-3; D gene uncertain. Germline CDR1 and CDR2: MGHRA and YSYEKL. This CDR3 comprises 14 residues. V gave up 3 bases and J gave up 0 bases, with 7 bases separating them. CDR3 loop: CASSQRTSTDTQYF. The CDR3 DNA is TGCGCCAGCAGCCAGAGAACTAGCACAGATACGCAGTATTTT.

The chain combines TRBV2 with TRBJ2-5; D is ambiguous. CDR1 is SNHLY and CDR2 is FYNNEI in the germline V gene. The CDR3 covers 12 residues. V gave up 3 bases and J gave up 5 bases, with 7 bases separating them. CDR3: CASSDGRETQYF. As DNA, the CDR3 is TGTGCCAGCAGTGATGGCAGGGAGACCCAGTACTTC.

The CDR3 region is CASSPTRYQETQYF. CDR3 coding DNA: TGTGCCAGCAGCCCGACTAGATACCAAGAGACCCAGTACTTC. The chain has TRBV7-2 and TRBJ2-5; the D gene is possibly TRBD2 (6 bases). The CDR3 contains 14 residues. The germline CDR1 and CDR2 sequences are SGHTA and FQGNSA. V lost 5 bases and J 0 bases, leaving 10 bases between the germline ends.

This clone was counted a single time. The gene calls are TRBV9 and TRBJ1-2; 8 nucleotides align to TRBD1. This CDR3 spans 15 amino acids. The V and J ends lost 2 bases and 4 bases, in that order; junction bases with no gene match: 7. Per the germline V gene, CDR1 is SGDLS and CDR2 is YYNGEE. CDR3: CASSVGTGPFYGYTF. Written as DNA, the CDR3 is TGTGCCAGCAGCGTTGGGACAGGACCGTTCTATGGCTACACCTTC.

The sample holds one count of this clone. This chain uses TRBV6-5 with TRBJ2-7, with D possibly matching TRBD2 (6 bases). The V end was cut by 8 bases, the J end by 5 bases, with 19 bases between. The CDR3 sequence is 14 residues long. The V gene's germline CDR1 is MNHEY and CDR2 SVGAGI. The CDR3 loop reads CASREQGRRDEQYF. The DNA of the CDR3 is TGTGCCAGCCGGGAGCAGGGAAGGAGGGACGAGCAGTACTTC.

The V gene is TRBV6-2 or TRBV6-3, the J gene TRBJ1-2; D is uncertain. The V end lost 5 bases, the J end lost 8 bases, and 15 bases lay between the germline ends. Per the germline V gene, CDR1 is MNHEY and CDR2 is SVGEGT. CDR3 size: 13 residues. This CDR3 reads CASSLIPHEGYTF. The CDR3 DNA follows: TGTGCCAGCAGTCTGATTCCCCACGAGGGCTACACCTTC.

This clone was seen more than once but under ten times. The CDR3 sequence is CASSDLGTGSYGYTF. Written as DNA, the CDR3 is TGTGCCAGCAGTGATCTCGGGACAGGCAGCTATGGCTACACCTTC. The rearrangement joins TRBV2 to TRBJ1-2, with TRBD1 matching 8 bases. Losses at the gene ends were 3 bases for V and 4 bases for J; bases not matched to a gene: 7. The CDR3 totals 15 residues. Germline lookup yields CDR1 SNHLY and CDR2 FYNNEI.

A word on this clone: Germline is not matched at one junction end, which may reflect a read error. The chain combines TRBV2 with TRBJ2-7, with 10 bases that match TRBD2. Looked up from germline, CDR1 is SNHLY and CDR2 is FYNNEI. The CDR3 sequence is 14 residues long. In DNA, the CDR3 is TGTGCCAGCAGCGAAGGGATAGCGGGGGGCACGCAGTACTTC. It translates to CASSEGIAGGTQYF. The whole variable domain, filled in from reference TRBV2 and TRBJ2-7, reads EPEVTQTPSHQVTQMGQEVILRCVPISNHLYFYWYRQILGQKVEFLVSFYNNEISEKSEIFDDQFSVERPDGSNFTLKIRSTKLEDSAMYFCASSEGIAGGTQYFGPGTRLTVT.

This clone appeared a single time. The rearrangement joins TRBV20-1 to TRBJ1-3; perhaps TRBD1 as D (6 bases). V was pared by 3 bases and J by 2 bases, with 11 bases between. The CDR3 spans 14 residues. Germline V gene lookup returns CDR1 DFQATT and CDR2 SNEGSKA (reference sequence). DNA for the CDR3: TGCAGTGCTAGTTTACAGGGTCCTGGAAACACCATATATTTT. Translating gives CSASLQGPGNTIYF.

This chain joins TRBV19 and TRBJ2-1; 7 bases agree with TRBD2. CDR3 size: 15 residues. CDR1 is LNHDA, CDR2 SQIVND, per germline (reference sequence). V was clipped by 7 bases and J by 10 bases; unmatched bases: 16. The CDR3 region is CASNPEARAGLEQFF. The CDR3 DNA sequence: TGTGCCAGTAACCCAGAAGCTAGAGCGGGGTTAGAGCAGTTCTTC. The full variable domain, its missing parts supplied by reference TRBV19 and TRBJ2-1, is DGGITQSPKYLFRKEGQNVTLSCEQNLNHDAMYWYRQDPGQGLRLIYYSQIVNDFQKGDIAEGYSVSREKKESFPLTVTSAQKNPTAFYLCASNPEARAGLEQFFGPGTRLTVL.

This clone was observed a single time. V and J are TRBV5-6 and TRBJ2-7, with TRBD2 matching over 14 bases. J lost 1 base, V lost 5 bases, and 11 bases had no gene match. The germline gives CDR1 SGHDT, CDR2 YYEEEE. The CDR3 has 18 residues. CDR3 DNA sequence: TGTGCCAGCAGGCCCCCGGGACTAGCGGGGGCACCTTCCTACGAGCAGTACTTC. It specifies CASRPPGLAGAPSYEQYF.

The CDR3 nucleotides read TGTGCCAGCAGCTTAATGGGGACAGGGTCGTACGAGCAGTACTTC. Its translation is CASSLMGTGSYEQYF. The chain employs TRBV7-2 and TRBJ2-7; 9 nucleotides agree with TRBD1. Per germline, CDR1 SGHTA and CDR2 FQGNSA. The V gene end was trimmed by 2 bases and the J gene end by 4 bases; junction bases not matched to a gene: 6. CDR3 length: 15 residues.

The chain couples TRBV19 to TRBJ2-2; TRBD1 matches 7 bases. Germline trimming cut 4 bases from V and 6 bases from J; bases unmatched to any gene: 11. Germline CDR1 reads LNHDA; CDR2 reads SQIVND (reference sequence). This CDR3 spans 16 amino acids. The CDR3 DNA reads as TGTGCCAGTAGTACCCCCGACAGGGTATGGCCCGGGGAGCTGTTTTTT. Translating gives CASSTPDRVWPGELFF.

The genes are TRBV9 and TRBJ2-1, with 8 bases identical to TRBD2. With 4 bases clipped from V and 2 bases from J, the junction kept 5 bases outside the gene matches. Germline CDR1 SGDLS, CDR2 YYNGEE. The CDR3 runs 15 residues. The CDR3 nucleotides read TGTGCCAGCAGCTCGGGGGGGACTACCTACAATGAGCAGTTCTTC. Amino acids: CASSSGGTTYNEQFF.

This chain connects TRBV7-2 to TRBJ2-1; the match to TRBD2 covers 10 bases. This CDR3 comprises 17 residues. V was clipped by 4 bases and J by 4 bases; unmatched bases: 10. Germline V gene data show CDR1 as SGHTA and CDR2 as FQGNSA. The CDR3 sequence: CASSSQPLAGVYNEQFF. The CDR3 region has the DNA TGTGCCAGCAGCTCCCAGCCGCTAGCGGGGGTTTACAATGAGCAGTTCTTC. Using reference TRBV7-2 and TRBJ2-1 for the parts outside the CDR3, the full variable domain is GAGVSQSPSNKVTEKGKDVELRCDPISGHTALYWYRQSLGQGLEFLIYFQGNSAPDKSGLPSDRFSAERTGGSVSTLTIQRTQQEDSAVYLCASSSQPLAGVYNEQFFGPGTRLTVL.

V is TRBV18 and J is TRBJ1-3, with TRBD1 as a possible D gene (6 bases). Per germline, CDR1 KGHSH and CDR2 LQKENI. V dropped 3 bases and J dropped 0 bases, with 9 bases sitting between them. The CDR3 runs to 15 residues. The CDR3 nucleotides are TGTGCCAGCTCACCTGGACAGAGCTCTGGAAACACCATATATTTT. The encoded protein is CASSPGQSSGNTIYF. The full variable domain, rest sourced from reference TRBV18 and TRBJ1-3, is NAGVMQNPRHLVRRRGQEARLRCSPMKGHSHVYWYRQLPEEGLKFMVYLQKENIIDESGMPKERFSAEFPKEGPSILRIQQVVRGDSAAYFCASSPGQSSGNTIYFGEGSWLTVV.

The chain combines TRBV5-1 with TRBJ1-1; TRBD1 is a possible D gene (5 bases). The CDR3 loop spans 14 amino acids. Germline-derived CDR1 and CDR2 are SGHRS and YFSETQ. Between the trimmed V and J ends, which lost 7 bases and 6 bases, there was a span of 19 bases. The CDR3 DNA sequence: TGCGCCAGCCGTCTGGGGGGGATTGGCCCTGAAGCTTTCTTT. Its translation: CASRLGGIGPEAFF.

The chain combines TRBV6-6 with TRBJ1-2; TRBD1 might be the D (6 bases). Germline-derived CDR1 and CDR2 are MNHNY and SVGAGI (reference sequence). The CDR3 is 14 residues long. The V end was cut by 6 bases, the J end by 2 bases, with 13 bases between. CDR3 region: CASRRDIGNYGYTF. The CDR3 nucleotides are TGTGCCAGCAGACGGGACATCGGGAACTATGGCTACACCTTC.

The chain is built from TRBV27 and TRBJ1-1; D is perhaps TRBD1 (5 bases). From germline, CDR1 is MNHEY and CDR2 SMNVEV (reference sequence). Trimming removed 3 bases at V and 3 bases at J, with 14 bases between. The length of the CDR3 is 15 residues. CDR3 nucleotide sequence: TGTGCCAGCAGTTTGATACCGGGACTGGACACTGAAGCTTTCTTT. Protein: CASSLIPGLDTEAFF.

About this clone: One junction end disagrees with the germline gene, perhaps due to a read error. The chain combines TRBV4-1 with TRBJ1-3; 7 bases fit TRBD1. The CDR3 sequence is 16 residues long. The germline V gene encodes CDR1 MGHRA and CDR2 YSYEKL. The CDR3 DNA is TGCGCCAGCAGTCAAGGCCTGACAGGGTTTGGAAACACCATATATTTT. It encodes CASSQGLTGFGNTIYF.